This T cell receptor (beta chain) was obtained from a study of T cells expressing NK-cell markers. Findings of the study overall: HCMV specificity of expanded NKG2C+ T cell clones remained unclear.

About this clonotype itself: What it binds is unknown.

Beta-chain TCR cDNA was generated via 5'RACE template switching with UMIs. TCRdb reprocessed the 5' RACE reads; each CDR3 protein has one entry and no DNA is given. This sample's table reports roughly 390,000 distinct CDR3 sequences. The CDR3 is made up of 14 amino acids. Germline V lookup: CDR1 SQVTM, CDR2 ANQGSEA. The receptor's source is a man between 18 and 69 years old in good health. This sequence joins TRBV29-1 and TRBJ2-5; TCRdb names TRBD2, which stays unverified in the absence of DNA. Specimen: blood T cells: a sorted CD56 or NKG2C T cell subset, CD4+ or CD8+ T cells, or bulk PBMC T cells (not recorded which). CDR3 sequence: CSVGLAGGRETQYF.